This entry features one TCR beta chain sequence. As yet, its antigen is unknown. Time point noted: cycle 4 day 1 (C4D1), after more than 5 weeks of nivolumab. With no exception, relapse followed autologous stem cell transplantation in all patients, and brentuximab vedotin exposure varied. The data belong to a study of PD-1 blockade in classical Hodgkin lymphoma. V dropped 4 bases and J dropped 7 bases, with 13 bases sitting between them. The germline gives CDR1 SGHDT, CDR2 YYEEEE. The CDR3 is 13 amino acids. Study-level points and caveats: Baseline diversity in complete responders resembled that of newly diagnosed patients.

Some clones are missing from TCRdb's copy, which holds only in-frame ones; the method was immunoSEQ multiplex PCR. Counted here are around 100,000 clones, about nine tenths occurring once; the ten biggest clones make up around 2.7%. This rearrangement joins TRBV5-6 to TRBJ2-3; D call uncertain. The sequenced sample was peripheral blood mononuclear cells (PBMCs), obtained before the fourth cycle of nivolumab. This clonotype was sampled from a human donor with classical Hodgkin lymphoma. The CDR3 sequence is CASSVRSEYTQYF. CDR3 DNA sequence: TGTGCCAGCAGCGTCAGGTCAGAGTATACGCAGTATTTT.